Listed below are T cell receptor beta chains from one sample, sequenced in a study of blood T cell repertoires in COVID-19. Produced via immunoSEQ multiplex PCR; TCRdb's table is partial and in-frame only. The sample contains over 95,000 clones, around 88% of which appear only once. The sequencing sample was made of peripheral blood. The receptors derive from a human donor with acute or convalescent COVID-19. The donor label of this sample is uncertain. Both conserved end residues are part of each CDR3. The D gene is left open where the match is weak. Clone size, where shown, is once, few, many, or a class for clones that have expanded.

TGTGCCAGCAGCCCGTACAGGGTGGGCTCGACTAATGAAAAACTGTTTTTT,CASSPYRVGSTNEKLFF,TRBJ1-4,-,-,TRBV7-2
TGTGCCAGCAGCGTAGAGCCGGGTGTCCTCTATGGCTACACCTTC,CASSVEPGVLYGYTF,TRBJ1-2,-,-,TRBV9
TGTGCCAGCAGCTTAGGGCCGAACGAAAAACTGTTTTTT,CASSLGPNEKLFF,TRBJ1-4,-,-,TRBV7-3
TGTGCCAGCTCACCACCGGGCCTCCAAGAGACCCAGTACTTC,CASSPPGLQETQYF,TRBJ2-5,-,-,TRBV18
TGTGCCAGCAGCTTGGGGCCACTAGCGGCAAGCTACAATGAGCAGTTCTTC,CASSLGPLAASYNEQFF,TRBJ2-1,TRBD2,-,TRBV5-6
TGTGCCAGCAGACCAAGCAGGGTTAGCAATCAGCCCCAGCATTTT,CASRPSRVSNQPQHF,TRBJ1-5,-,-,TRBV27
TGCGCCAGCAGCTTGGGCGGACAGGTTGGGCAGCCCCAGCATTTT,CASSLGGQVGQPQHF,TRBJ1-5,TRBD1,once,TRBV5-1
TGTGCCAGCAGCCTCTTGACAGGGTTGGATTCACCCCTCCACTTT,CASSLLTGLDSPLHF,TRBJ1-6,TRBD1,once,TRBV7-6
TGTGCCAGCAGTCAAACCCTCCAGGGTCCCTATGGCTACACCTTC,CASSQTLQGPYGYTF,TRBJ1-2,-,-,TRBV28
TGTGCCAGTAGCTTAGACTCTTTCCCGGGGGAGCTGTTTTTT,CASSLDSFPGELFF,TRBJ2-2,-,-,TRBV19
TGTGCCATCCCCGGACAGGGCCCCTACGAGCAGTACTTC,CAIPGQGPYEQYF,TRBJ2-7,TRBD1,-,TRBV10-3
TGTGCCAGCAGACAGGTCAGCAGAAATGAAAAACTGTTTTTT,CASRQVSRNEKLFF,TRBJ1-4,-,once,TRBV28
TGTGCCAGCAGCTTGGATTTGGGTACAGATCCCATCTATGGCTACACCTTC,CASSLDLGTDPIYGYTF,TRBJ1-2,-,-,TRBV5-6
TGTGCCAGCAGCGTAGCGGGAAGCGCCTACAATGAGCAGTTCTTC,CASSVAGSAYNEQFF,TRBJ2-1,-,-,TRBV9
TGTGCCAGCGGGACAGGGGAAAGAAATGAGCAGTTCTTC,CASGTGERNEQFF,TRBJ2-1,TRBD1,-,TRBV2
TGTGCCAGCAGTGCACAGGGGGCGATGGACACCGGGGAGCTGTTTTTT,CASSAQGAMDTGELFF,TRBJ2-2,TRBD1,-,TRBV27
TGTGCCAGCAGTTTGGCCAGCACAGATACGCAGTATTTT,CASSLASTDTQYF,TRBJ2-3,-,once,TRBV6-6
TGTGCCAGCAGCTTAGGATCTACCAATGAGCAGTTCTTC,CASSLGSTNEQFF,TRBJ2-1,-,-,TRBV11-3
TGTGCCAGCAGTTTCCGGGGTTCTAGCACAGATACGCAGTATTTT,CASSFRGSSTDTQYF,TRBJ2-3,-,-,TRBV28
TGTGCCAGCACTCAACTAGCGGGGGGGCCTGGCACAGATACGCAGTATTTT,CASTQLAGGPGTDTQYF,TRBJ2-3,TRBD2,-,TRBV3-1/TRBV3-2
TGTGCCAGCAGCTCCTCCGGGGGTTACTCCTACGAGCAGTACTTC,CASSSSGGYSYEQYF,TRBJ2-7,-,-,TRBV5-4
TGTGCCAGCAACCTATTAGGGAGTTGGGACACTGAAGCTTTCTTT,CASNLLGSWDTEAFF,TRBJ1-1,-,-,TRBV5-8
TGCGCCAGCAGCCAAGATCGACAGGGGGCCCAAATGGATACCTACGAGCAGTACTTC,CASSQDRQGAQMDTYEQYF,TRBJ2-7,TRBD1,few,TRBV4-3
TGTGCCATCTCACGGATTGGGCCCTACGAGCAGTACTTC,CAISRIGPYEQYF,TRBJ2-7,-,-,TRBV5-8
TGTGCCAGCAGTTATCTAGCGGGTATTTCTGGGGCCAACGTCCTGACTTTC,CASSYLAGISGANVLTF,TRBJ2-6,TRBD2,once,TRBV6-2/TRBV6-3
TGTGCCAGCAGCACGGAGGACAGCTACAATGAGCAGTTCTTC,CASSTEDSYNEQFF,TRBJ2-1,-,-,TRBV7-2
TGTGCCAGCTCACGTGGGACAGGGGAAGATCAGCCCCAGCATTTT,CASSRGTGEDQPQHF,TRBJ1-5,TRBD1,-,TRBV18
TGTGCCAGCTCACCATACCACCCGGGACAGACTAACTATGGCTACACCTTC,CASSPYHPGQTNYGYTF,TRBJ1-2,TRBD1,-,TRBV18
TGTGCCAGTACGAGGGCTAGCACAGATACGCAGTATTTT,CASTRASTDTQYF,TRBJ2-3,-,-,TRBV19
TGTGCCAGTAGTGTTCAAGCCCAGGGTGCGGCTGAAGCTTTCTTT,CASSVQAQGAAEAFF,TRBJ1-1,-,-,TRBV19
TGTGCCAGCAGCTTGTCACTGGACACCGGGGAGCTGTTTTTT,CASSLSLDTGELFF,TRBJ2-2,-,-,TRBV5-4
TGTGCCAGCAGTCGACTAGGGGCGTCCAATGAGCAGTTCTTC,CASSRLGASNEQFF,TRBJ2-1,-,-,TRBV25-1
TGTGCCAGCAGCTTAGCCAGGGCCCAAGAGACCCAGTACTTC,CASSLARAQETQYF,TRBJ2-5,-,once,TRBV7-9
TGTGCCAGCAGTTTGGACAGGAGCGCGGCCCAGTACTTC,CASSLDRSAAQYF,TRBJ2-5,TRBD1,-,TRBV2
TGTGCCAGCAGCCCGACAGGGGGAATACAGCCCCAGCATTTT,CASSPTGGIQPQHF,TRBJ1-5,TRBD1,-,TRBV3-1/TRBV3-2
TGTGCCAGCAGCTTGGCCCGGGCTAGCGGATACACCGGGGAGCTGTTTTTT,CASSLARASGYTGELFF,TRBJ2-2,TRBD2,few,TRBV5-4
TGTGCCAGCAGCGTAGGGACAGGGGCGAATGGCTACACCTTC,CASSVGTGANGYTF,TRBJ1-2,TRBD1,-,TRBV9
TGTGCCAGCAGTCTACGACAGGGAGGAGCGGAGCAGTACTTC,CASSLRQGGAEQYF,TRBJ2-7,-,few,TRBV27
TGTGCCAGCAGACAGGGAACCAATAATTCACCCCTCCACTTT,CASRQGTNNSPLHF,TRBJ1-6,-,-,TRBV6-5
TGTGCCAGCAGCTTGACAGGACCGAACACTGAAGCTTTCTTT,CASSLTGPNTEAFF,TRBJ1-1,-,medium-sized,TRBV7-9
TGTGCCAGCAGTTACAGGGGGAATCAGCCCCAGCATTTT,CASSYRGNQPQHF,TRBJ1-5,-,-,TRBV6-2/TRBV6-3
TGTGCCAGCAGCCGCGCCCTGAGGGCGGGGAGTCAGCCCCAGCATTTT,CASSRALRAGSQPQHF,TRBJ1-5,-,-,TRBV28
TGTGCCAGCAGTCAACGGGACAGGTTGACCGGGGAGCTGTTTTTT,CASSQRDRLTGELFF,TRBJ2-2,TRBD1,few,TRBV7-9
TGTGCCAGCTCACAGGACAGGGACAACACTGAAGCTTTCTTT,CASSQDRDNTEAFF,TRBJ1-1,TRBD1,-,TRBV18
TGTGCCAGCAGCAAGGGACACAAGAACACTGAAGCTTTCTTT,CASSKGHKNTEAFF,TRBJ1-1,-,once,TRBV7-9
TGCGCCAGCAGTCCTATTGTCGGTTCAGAGACCCAGTACTTC,CASSPIVGSETQYF,TRBJ2-5,-,-,TRBV5-1
TGTGCCAGCAGTTACCCACTGCAGGGGGTCAATCAGCCCCAGCATTTT,CASSYPLQGVNQPQHF,TRBJ1-5,TRBD1,-,TRBV6-6
TGTGCCAGCAGGGTACTGAGCACAGATACGCAGTATTTT,CASRVLSTDTQYF,TRBJ2-3,-,-,TRBV6-5
TGCAGTGCTAGTGGACCTGGCGGGAGGGCCAATAATGAGCAGTTCTTC,CSASGPGGRANNEQFF,TRBJ2-1,TRBD2,-,TRBV20-1
TGTGCCAGCAGCTTAGCGCTGGTGGGAGATGCCCCAGATACGCAGTATTTT,CASSLALVGDAPDTQYF,TRBJ2-3,-,-,TRBV7-9
TGTGCCAGCAGCCAAGCCGGGACTAGAGGTTACAATGAGCAGTTCTTC,CASSQAGTRGYNEQFF,TRBJ2-1,TRBD2,-,TRBV3-1/TRBV3-2
TGTGCCAGCGGCCTTTCAGGGGAGGGGCGCTATGGCTACACCTTC,CASGLSGEGRYGYTF,TRBJ1-2,-,-,TRBV27
TGTGCCTGGAGTGTACCGGGTTTCAACTATGGCTACACCTTC,CAWSVPGFNYGYTF,TRBJ1-2,-,few,TRBV30
TGTGCCAGCAGACGACAGGGGAATCAGCCCCAGCATTTT,CASRRQGNQPQHF,TRBJ1-5,TRBD1,-,TRBV6-5
TGTGCCAGCAGCTCGCCCGAGGGGGGGAATGAAAAACTGTTTTTT,CASSSPEGGNEKLFF,TRBJ1-4,-,-,TRBV5-6
TGTGCCAGCAGCTTCGAGGCAGGGGGTGCCAGGTCCTACAATGAGCAGTTCTTC,CASSFEAGGARSYNEQFF,TRBJ2-1,TRBD1,-,TRBV7-9
TGCGCCAGCAGCCAAGATCGGATGACAGGGATCGTTAGAACCGGGGAGCTGTTTTTT,CASSQDRMTGIVRTGELFF,TRBJ2-2,TRBD1,-,TRBV4-3
TGTGCCAGCAGTTCCGTCGGGGGAGGATATCAGCCCCAGCATTTT,CASSSVGGGYQPQHF,TRBJ1-5,-,-,TRBV6-6
TGTGCCAGCAGCCCAACTAAAGACGGGAGTGGCTACACCTTC,CASSPTKDGSGYTF,TRBJ1-2,-,-,TRBV7-3